The 30 T cell receptor beta chains reported below all come from one sample, sequenced in a study of spatial heterogeneity in lung cancer. General study results and limits: Expanded alpha and beta TCR counts within tumors tracked tumor mutation counts.

Time point: sample taken at primary tumor resection. TCRdb called the 5' RACE reads again in MiXCR, with one record for every CDR3 protein. Here the sample spans fewer than 20,000 distinct CDR3 sequences, about 6.1% being singletons. These receptors lack a known antigen. The sequences come from lung tumor tissue, collected at surgery. The receptor set was obtained from a female donor with early-stage non-small cell lung cancer.

This clonotype came up a few times. This beta chain came through as a stray read in a library set up for alpha chains, and its size says little. As DNA, the CDR3 is TGTGCCAGCAGCCAACAGGGGGCGGCTCTCGGAAAACATGAAGCTTTCTTT. The encoded protein is CASSQQGAALGKHEAFF. This rearrangement joins TRBV14 to TRBJ1-1; TRBD1 agrees at 8 bases. The CDR3 runs 17 residues. Looked up from germline, CDR1 is SGHDN and CDR2 is FVKESK. V was clipped by 2 bases and J by 7 bases; unmatched bases: 15.

This clonotype showed up many times. A library prepared for alpha chains yielded this beta chain as an off-target read; its size is of little meaning. This chain connects TRBV11-1 to TRBJ1-4; D is unclear. Germline V CDR1 and CDR2: SGHAT, FQDESV (reference sequence). The CDR3 has 14 amino acids. The V end lost 3 bases, the J end lost 0 bases, and 5 bases lay between the germline ends. CDR3 amino acids: CASSFSTTNEKLFF. CDR3 nucleotide sequence: TGTGCCAGCAGCTTCAGCACAACTAATGAAAAACTGTTTTTT.

This clonotype came up many times. The library was built for alpha chains, so this beta chain is an off-target read and its size means little. V is TRBV5-1 and J is TRBJ2-5, with TRBD1 identical over 9 bases. V lost 3 bases to trimming and J lost 5 bases; unmatched junction nucleotides: 5. CDR1 is SGHRS and CDR2 is YFSETQ in the germline V gene. This CDR3 has 14 amino acids. The CDR3 protein is CASSSQGASETQYF. The CDR3 DNA is TGCGCCAGCAGCTCACAGGGGGCTTCGGAGACCCAGTACTTC.

The table lists this clonotype with many counts. As an off-target read in a library built for alpha chains, this beta chain has a frequency of little significance. The chain couples TRBV20-1 to TRBJ2-2, with 10 bases matching TRBD2. The CDR3 runs to 22 residues. V lost 1 base to trimming and J lost 3 bases; unmatched junction nucleotides: 23. Germline V gene lookup returns CDR1 DFQATT and CDR2 SNEGSKA (reference sequence). This chain's CDR3 is CSARGPPRSRSGRDFYTGELFF. The CDR3, as DNA: TGCAGTGCTAGAGGTCCTCCACGGTCTCGCAGCGGGAGGGACTTCTACACCGGGGAGCTGTTTTTT.

This clonotype was found many times. Found in a library prepared for alpha chains, this beta chain is an off-target read, and its abundance has little meaning. The V call is TRBV7-9, the J call TRBJ1-4; weak D call: TRBD1 (5 bases). Trimming took off 4 bases at V and 5 bases at J, with 11 bases between the two ends. Germline V gene data show CDR1 as SEHNR and CDR2 as FQNEAQ (reference sequence). The CDR3 covers 14 residues. The DNA for the CDR3 is TGTGCCAGCAGCTCGGGACCGCTAAATGAAAAACTGTTTTTT. The encoded protein is CASSSGPLNEKLFF.

This clonotype has a count of ten or more. A library prepared for alpha chains yielded this beta chain as an off-target read; its size is of little meaning. The V call is TRBV20-1, the J call TRBJ1-2; TRBD1 matches at 7 bases. The CDR3 has 16 amino acids. Germline-derived CDR1 and CDR2 are DFQATT and SNEGSKA (reference sequence). With 6 bases clipped from V and 8 bases from J, the junction kept 21 bases outside the gene matches. The CDR3 region is CSAPDRVGTNYGGYTF. Here the CDR3 DNA reads TGCAGTGCCCCAGACAGGGTCGGTACTAATTACGGCGGCTACACCTTC.

In its sample, this clonotype was seen many times. Since the library was made to target alpha chains, this beta chain is a stray read and its abundance is not meaningful. The chain carries TRBV6-4 and TRBJ1-5; TRBD1 aligns across 7 bases. The junction had 3 bases not matched to a gene; V was cut back by 2 bases and J by 5 bases. From germline, CDR1 is MRHNA and CDR2 SNTAGT. CDR3 length equals 14 residues. Written as DNA, the CDR3 is TGTGCCAGCAGTGACCAGGGGGGCGATCAGCCCCAGCATTTT. Protein product: CASSDQGGDQPQHF.

With regard to this clonotype: This beta chain is an unintended read in a library built for alpha chains; its size means little. The gene calls are TRBV10-3 and TRBJ2-5; the match to TRBD2 covers 9 bases. The CDR3 spans 14 residues. Germline CDR1 ENHRY, CDR2 SYGVKD. Trimming at V came to 6 bases and at J to 5 bases, leaving 7 bases not matched to a gene. The CDR3, as DNA: TGTGCCATCAGCGCTACTAGCGGGCAGGAGACCCAGTACTTC. Its protein product is CAISATSGQETQYF.

This clonotype was detected a few times. This beta chain is a stray read from a library made for alpha chains; its abundance is not meaningful. The gene calls are TRBV11-3 and TRBJ2-1, with no clear D. CDR1 and CDR2 from the germline V gene are SGHNT and YENEEA. The CDR3 is 15 residues long. V gave up 3 bases and J gave up 8 bases, with 17 bases separating them. CDR3 region: CASSFGSSGSHEQFF. The CDR3 DNA reads as TGTGCCAGCAGCTTCGGCTCCTCCGGGTCGCATGAGCAGTTCTTC.

In its sample, this clonotype is medium-sized. The library was prepared for alpha chains; this beta chain is a stray read, so its frequency means little. V usage is TRBV5-1 and J usage is TRBJ1-1, with D unresolved. Germline V gene data show CDR1 as SGHRS and CDR2 as YFSETQ. CDR3 length equals 15 residues. The V and J ends lost 0 bases and 1 base respectively, with 10 bases between them. CDR3 amino acids: CASSLGPVKNTEAFF. CDR3 DNA sequence: TGCGCCAGCAGCTTGGGGCCGGTAAAGAACACTGAAGCTTTCTTT.

This clonotype was detected ten times or more. A library prepared for alpha chains yielded this beta chain as an off-target read; its size is of little meaning. CDR3 amino acids: CASSRGTEAFF. The CDR3 DNA reads TGTGCCAGCAGTAGGGGAACTGAAGCTTTCTTT. J is TRBJ1-1 and V is TRBV6-2 or TRBV6-3, with a weak D call TRBD1 (5 bases). Germline CDR1 MNHEY, CDR2 SVGEGT. The V end was cut by 5 bases, the J end by 5 bases, with 6 bases between. The CDR3 is 11 residues long.

By frequency in the sample, this clonotype is medium-sized. This beta chain is off target for a library built for alpha chains, so its abundance means little. The chain recombines TRBV3-1 with TRBJ1-1; D might be TRBD1 (6 bases). V shed 4 bases and J shed 5 bases, with 14 bases lying between them. CDR1 and CDR2 (germline): LGHDT, YNNKEL (reference sequence). This CDR3 is 14 amino acids long. The CDR3 coding sequence is TGTGCCAGCAGCCCCCAGGGGATTGAAACTGAAGCTTTCTTT. Its protein is CASSPQGIETEAFF.

The sample holds many counts of this clonotype. The library was built for alpha chains, so this beta chain is an off-target read and its size means little. This chain connects TRBV5-4 to TRBJ2-5, with unresolved D. V lost 4 bases and J lost 0, with 10 bases in between. Germline V lookup: CDR1 SGHNT, CDR2 YYREEE (reference sequence). The CDR3 contains 14 residues. In nucleotides, the CDR3 is TGTGCCAGCAGCGTGCTTGCGGACCAAGAGACCCAGTACTTC. It is translated as CASSVLADQETQYF.

This clonotype was picked up many times. The library was prepared for alpha chains; this beta chain is a stray read, so its frequency means little. The rearrangement joins TRBV12-3 or TRBV12-4 to TRBJ2-3, with 9 bases that match TRBD2. V gave up 5 bases and J gave up 8 bases; unmatched junction bases: 11. The CDR3 has 15 amino acids. As DNA, the CDR3 is TGTGCCAGCAGTCCGCGGGAGGGCCTTCGCGTTACGCAGTATTTT. It yields the protein CASSPREGLRVTQYF.

This clonotype was observed many times. Found in a library prepared for alpha chains, this beta chain is an off-target read, and its abundance has little meaning. V and J are TRBV6-5 and TRBJ1-6, with D possibly TRBD1 on 5 matching bases. The V end was cut by 2 bases, the J end by 8 bases, with 7 bases between. The CDR3 is made up of 13 amino acids. Per the germline V gene, CDR1 is MNHEY and CDR2 is SVGAGI. The CDR3 spells CASSYQGDSPLHF. CDR3 nucleotides: TGTGCCAGCAGTTACCAGGGTGATTCACCCCTCCACTTT.

This clonotype was picked up many times. A library prepared for alpha chains yielded this beta chain as an off-target read; its size is of little meaning. The V gene is TRBV18, the J gene TRBJ1-1, with a weak D call TRBD1 (6 bases). This CDR3 has 17 amino acids. Trimming pared 1 base from V and 4 bases from J, leaving 19 bases between. Germline V gene sequence: CDR1 KGHSH, CDR2 LQKENI. CDR3 protein: CASSPLPGGAVGTEAFF. CDR3 bases: TGTGCCAGCTCACCACTTCCTGGGGGGGCAGTGGGCACTGAAGCTTTCTTT. The whole variable domain, filled in from reference TRBV18 and TRBJ1-1, reads NAGVMQNPRHLVRRRGQEARLRCSPMKGHSHVYWYRQLPEEGLKFMVYLQKENIIDESGMPKERFSAEFPKEGPSILRIQQVVRGDSAAYFCASSPLPGGAVGTEAFFGQGTRLTVV.

Note on this clonotype: A much larger clone differs by one base, so this may be a read error. As an off-target read in a library built for alpha chains, this beta chain has a frequency of little significance. The chain carries TRBV20-1 and TRBJ2-1, with D unclear. This CDR3 is 14 amino acids long. The germline CDR1 and CDR2 sequences are DFQATT and SNEGSKA (reference sequence). This CDR3 is CSARAGEPYNEQLF. The CDR3 nucleotides are TGCAGTGCTAGAGCGGGCGAACCCTACAATGAGCAGCTCTTC.

This clonotype was picked up a small number of times. This beta chain slipped into a library made for alpha chains as a stray read, so its size is not meaningful. The chain joins TRBV7-9 to TRBJ2-1, with TRBD2 matching over 8 bases. There are 15 residues in the CDR3. The V gene's germline CDR1 is SEHNR and CDR2 FQNEAQ (reference sequence). Germline trimming cut 6 bases from V and 3 bases from J; bases unmatched to any gene: 7. The CDR3: CASRPPGLVYNEQFF. CDR3 DNA sequence: TGTGCCAGCAGGCCCCCGGGACTAGTCTACAATGAGCAGTTCTTC.

This clonotype was seen many times. Since the library was made to target alpha chains, this beta chain is a stray read and its abundance is not meaningful. The genes are TRBV5-5 and TRBJ2-1, with TRBD1 matching over 7 bases. The CDR3 spans 15 residues. The germline V gene has CDR1 SGHKS and CDR2 YYEKEE (reference sequence). V shed 4 bases and J 0 bases; nucleotides not matched to a gene: 4. CDR3 nucleotides: TGTGCCAGCAGCCCTGGGACAGTCTCCTACAATGAGCAGTTCTTC. Amino acids: CASSPGTVSYNEQFF.

In its sample, this clonotype was seen many times. This beta chain represents an off-target read in a library built for alpha chains; its size is of limited meaning. V usage is TRBV4-1 and J usage is TRBJ1-1, with 9 nucleotides matching TRBD1. Germline V lookup: CDR1 MGHRA, CDR2 YSYEKL. CDR3 length equals 15 residues. V dropped 3 bases and J dropped 5; count of bases not matched to a gene: 7. CDR3 in amino acids: CASSHPGQGATEAFF. CDR3 sequence (DNA): TGCGCCAGCAGCCACCCGGGACAGGGTGCAACTGAAGCTTTCTTT.

This clonotype has a count of ten or more. Within a library made for alpha chains, this beta chain is off target, and its count is uninformative. The V and J genes are TRBV13 and TRBJ1-3; TRBD1 aligns across 8 bases. This CDR3 has 14 residues. Germline lookup yields CDR1 PRHDT and CDR2 FYEKMQ (reference sequence). V lost 4 bases and J lost 4; bases outside the gene matches: 3. The CDR3 loop reads CASSSRGQGNTIYF. Written as DNA, the CDR3 is TGTGCCAGCAGCTCCAGGGGGCAGGGAAACACCATATATTTT.

This clonotype was counted between two and nine times. Within a library made for alpha chains, this beta chain is off target, and its count is uninformative. The rearrangement joins TRBV3-1 to TRBJ2-7; no firm D call. Trimming removed 0 bases from V and 6 bases from J, with 12 bases in between. The CDR3 spans 14 residues. Germline V CDR1 and CDR2: LGHDT, YNNKEL (reference sequence). Here the CDR3 reads CASSQDVTVGEQYF. The CDR3 coding sequence is TGTGCCAGCAGCCAAGATGTTACAGTGGGCGAGCAGTACTTC.

This clonotype has ten or more counts. Since the library was made to target alpha chains, this beta chain is a stray read and its abundance is not meaningful. The chain recombines TRBV20-1 with TRBJ2-2; no reliable D call. Germline values: CDR1 DFQATT, CDR2 SNEGSKA (reference sequence). The CDR3 runs to 15 residues. Trimming cost V 3 bases and J 3 bases, with 14 bases left between them. CDR3 region: CSARPPSGDTGELFF. CDR3 nucleotide sequence: TGCAGTGCTAGGCCTCCTAGTGGAGACACCGGGGAGCTGTTTTTT.

Only a few counts were recorded for this clonotype. The library was designed around alpha chains, so this beta chain is a stray read whose abundance carries little weight. CDR3 loop: CATSEVDRDNEQFF. The DNA of the CDR3 is TGTGCCACCAGTGAAGTGGACAGGGACAATGAGCAGTTCTTC. The chain carries TRBV24-1 and TRBJ2-1, with 8 bases that match TRBD1. V was clipped by 4 bases and J by 5 bases; unmatched bases: 3. The CDR3 sequence is 14 residues long. In germline, CDR1 is KGHDR, CDR2 SFDVKD.

This clonotype occurred many times. With the library built for alpha chains, this beta chain is off target and its frequency is not meaningful. The CDR3 DNA is TGTGCCAGCAGGATTGACGGCCGCACTGAAGCTTTCTTT. It codes for CASRIDGRTEAFF. The J gene is TRBJ1-1, the V gene TRBV6-1; D call uncertain. The CDR3 sequence is 13 residues long. Trimming stripped 6 bases from V and 4 bases from J, with 12 bases between. The V gene's germline CDR1 is MNHNS and CDR2 SASEGT.

In this sample, this clonotype is medium-sized. For a library built for alpha chains, this beta chain is a stray read; little rests on its size. V usage is TRBV12-3 or TRBV12-4 and J usage is TRBJ2-7; D is unresolved. V was cut by 6 bases and J by 1 base, with 4 bases left in between. This CDR3 has 11 amino acids. The chain's CDR3 is CASRGSYEQYF. CDR3 sequence (DNA): TGTGCCAGCAGGGGGTCCTACGAGCAGTACTTC.

This clonotype showed up many times. Within a library made for alpha chains, this beta chain is off target, and its count is uninformative. The V gene is TRBV28, the J gene TRBJ2-3; 8 positions agree with TRBD1. There are 12 residues in the CDR3. V lost 4 bases, J lost 10 bases, and 4 bases stayed unmatched. In germline, CDR1 is MDHEN, CDR2 SYDVKM. The CDR3 bases are TGTGCCAGCAGTTACGGACAGGGACCGCAGTATTTT. Amino acids: CASSYGQGPQYF.

This clonotype qualifies as medium-sized. This beta chain is a stray sequence in a library constructed for alpha chains; its clone size is not meaningful. V usage is TRBV10-3 and J usage is TRBJ1-2; TRBD1 agrees at 9 bases. V gave up 4 bases and J gave up 2 bases; unmatched junction bases: 2. CDR1 ENHRY and CDR2 SYGVKD come from the germline V gene. The CDR3 totals 14 residues. In DNA form, the CDR3 reads TGTGCCATCAGTGCGACAGGGGGGAACTATGGCTACACCTTC. Encoded protein: CAISATGGNYGYTF.

Note on this clonotype: A library made for alpha chains picked up this beta chain off target, so its size means little. The rearrangement uses TRBV3-1 and TRBJ1-1; no reliable D call. CDR1 and CDR2 from the germline V gene are LGHDT and YNNKEL (reference sequence). V shed 0 bases and J shed 6 bases, with 8 bases lying between them. The CDR3 length is 13 residues. CDR3 nucleotides: TGTGCCAGCAGCCAAGATACCCAATCTGAAGCTTTCTTT. This translates into CASSQDTQSEAFF.

By sample fraction, this clonotype is medium-sized (0.01 to 0.1%). This beta chain slipped into a library made for alpha chains as a stray read, so its size is not meaningful. The V and J genes are TRBV2 and TRBJ2-1; TRBD2 might be the D (5 bases). The CDR3 extends over 15 amino acids. V was trimmed by 7 bases and J by 7 bases, leaving 20 bases between them. Germline assignment: CDR1 SNHLY and CDR2 FYNNEI. The CDR3 nucleotides read TGTGCCAGCACTCGAAGGCCGGGATCAGGTAATGAGCAGTTCTTC. This codes for CASTRRPGSGNEQFF.